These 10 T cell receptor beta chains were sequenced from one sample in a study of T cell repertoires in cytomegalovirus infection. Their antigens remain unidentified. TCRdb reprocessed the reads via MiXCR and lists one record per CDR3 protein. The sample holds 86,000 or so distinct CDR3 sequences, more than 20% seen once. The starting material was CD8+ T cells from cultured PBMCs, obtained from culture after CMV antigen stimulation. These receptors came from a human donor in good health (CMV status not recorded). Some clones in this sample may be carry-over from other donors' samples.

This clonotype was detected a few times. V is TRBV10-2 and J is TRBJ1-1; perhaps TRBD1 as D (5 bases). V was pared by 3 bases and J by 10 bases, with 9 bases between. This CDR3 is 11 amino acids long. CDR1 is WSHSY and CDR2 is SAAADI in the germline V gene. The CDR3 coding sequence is TGCGCCAGCAGTGAAGTAGGGGTAGCTTTCTTT. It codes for CASSEVGVAFF.

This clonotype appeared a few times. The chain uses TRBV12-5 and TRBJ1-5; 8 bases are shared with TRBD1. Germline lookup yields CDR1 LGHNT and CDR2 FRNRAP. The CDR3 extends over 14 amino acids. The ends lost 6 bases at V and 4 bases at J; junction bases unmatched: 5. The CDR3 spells CASGYTGGNQPQHF. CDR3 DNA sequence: TGTGCTAGTGGATATACAGGGGGAAATCAGCCCCAGCATTTT. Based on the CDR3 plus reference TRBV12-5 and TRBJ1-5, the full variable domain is DARVTQTPRHKVTEMGQEVTMRCQPILGHNTVFWYRQTMMQGLELLAYFRNRAPLDDSGMPKDRFSAEMPDATLATLKIQPSEPRDSAVYFCASGYTGGNQPQHFGDGTRLSIL.

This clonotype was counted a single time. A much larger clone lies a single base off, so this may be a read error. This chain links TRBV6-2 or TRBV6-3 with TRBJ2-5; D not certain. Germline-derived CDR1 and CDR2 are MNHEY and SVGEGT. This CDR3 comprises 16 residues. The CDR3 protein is CASSYSWFVDHETQYF. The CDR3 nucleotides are TGTGCCAGCAGTTACTCTTGGTTTGTGGACCACGAGACCCAGTACTTC.

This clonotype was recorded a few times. This CDR3 is CASSRDRGQGETQYF. CDR3 nucleotides: TGTGCCAGCAGCCGTGACAGGGGGCAGGGTGAGACCCAGTACTTC. V and J are TRBV11-2 and TRBJ2-5, with 10 bases that match TRBD1. This CDR3 region has 15 residues. The germline V gene has CDR1 SGHAT and CDR2 FQNNGV. V lost 5 bases to trimming and J lost 5 bases; unmatched junction nucleotides: 8. The variable domain in full, with the rest retrieved from reference TRBV11-2 and TRBJ2-5, is EAGVAQSPRYKIIEKRQSVAFWCNPISGHATLYWYQQILGQGPKLLIQFQNNGVVDDSQLPKDRFSAERLKGVDSTLKIQPAKLEDSAVYLCASSRDRGQGETQYFGPGTRLLVL.

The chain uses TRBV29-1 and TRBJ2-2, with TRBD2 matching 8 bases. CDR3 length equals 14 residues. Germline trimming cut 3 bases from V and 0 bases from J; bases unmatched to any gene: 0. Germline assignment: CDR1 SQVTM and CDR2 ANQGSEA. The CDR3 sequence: CSVEREANTGELFF. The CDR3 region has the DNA TGCAGCGTTGAGCGGGAGGCGAACACCGGGGAGCTGTTTTTT.

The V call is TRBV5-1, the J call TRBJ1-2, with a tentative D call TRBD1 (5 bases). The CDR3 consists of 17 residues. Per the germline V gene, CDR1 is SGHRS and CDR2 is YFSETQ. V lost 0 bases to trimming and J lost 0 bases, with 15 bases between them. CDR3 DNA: TGCGCCAGCAGCTTGGCCGGATCCGGGACGACTAACTATGGCTACACCTTC. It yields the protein CASSLAGSGTTNYGYTF.

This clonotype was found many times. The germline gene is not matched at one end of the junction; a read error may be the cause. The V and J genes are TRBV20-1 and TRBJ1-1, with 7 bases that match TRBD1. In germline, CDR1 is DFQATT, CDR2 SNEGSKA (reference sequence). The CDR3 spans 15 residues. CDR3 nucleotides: TGCAGTGCAATAGCGACAGGGACGGGGAACCCTGAAGCTTTCTTT. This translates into CSAIATGTGNPEAFF.

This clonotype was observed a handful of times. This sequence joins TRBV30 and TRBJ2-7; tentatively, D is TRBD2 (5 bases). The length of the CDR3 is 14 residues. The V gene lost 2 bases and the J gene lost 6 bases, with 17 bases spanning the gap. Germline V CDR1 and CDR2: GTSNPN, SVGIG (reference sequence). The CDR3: CAWSQVVRGAEQYF. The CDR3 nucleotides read TGTGCCTGGAGTCAGGTCGTTCGGGGAGCCGAGCAGTACTTC.

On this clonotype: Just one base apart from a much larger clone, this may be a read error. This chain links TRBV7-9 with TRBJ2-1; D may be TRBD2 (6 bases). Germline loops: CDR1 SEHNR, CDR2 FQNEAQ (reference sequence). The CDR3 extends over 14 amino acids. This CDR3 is CASSLTGEYNEQLF. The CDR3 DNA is TGTGCCAGCAGCTTAACGGGAGAGTACAATGAGCAGTTATTC.

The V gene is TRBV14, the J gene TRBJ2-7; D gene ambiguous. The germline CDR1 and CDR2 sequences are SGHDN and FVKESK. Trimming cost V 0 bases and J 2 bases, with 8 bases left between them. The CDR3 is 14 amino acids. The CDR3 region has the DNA TGTGCCAGCAGCCAAGATATAGGGACCTACGAGCAGTACTTC. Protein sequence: CASSQDIGTYEQYF.